Listed here is a single T cell receptor beta chain. The source of the sample is a study of blood T cell repertoires in COVID-19. Across the whole study: The United States, Italy and Spain supplied acute and convalescent COVID-19 samples.

How the authors handled the data: From reference gene primer amplification, estimates of nucleated cell counts were derived. Assay used: immunoSEQ multiplex PCR; TCRdb lists only in-frame clones, some missing. V and J calls and clone size are copied from that table; D and trimming were computed from the DNA. The sample contains tens of thousands of clones, 90% of which appear only once. This CDR3 has 15 residues. The J segment lost 4 bases and the V segment lost 0 bases, leaving 3 bases of the junction unmatched. Germline CDR1 and CDR2: SGHVS and FQNEAQ. This TCR came from a human donor in a cohort sampled during active COVID-19. The chain has TRBV7-8 and TRBJ2-5, with 9 positions matching TRBD1. Sequencing was carried out using peripheral blood. CDR3 DNA sequence: TGTGCCAGCAGCTTAGCCGGGACAGGGCGAGAGACCCAGTACTTC. It is translated as CASSLAGTGRETQYF.